What follows are 32 T cell receptor beta chains derived from one specimen sequenced in a study of cytomegalovirus exposure and HLA in healthy donors. Researchers ran the PCR with 60 Vbeta and 13 Jbeta primers. Only in-frame clones appear in the TCRdb table, and some are missing; sequencing was by immunoSEQ multiplex PCR. Of some 200,000 clones in the sample, roughly 80% were seen once. The material sequenced was PBMCs. These receptors originate from a man between 45 and 60 years old in good health and CMV-seronegative.

This chain joins TRBV9 and TRBJ2-5; 9 nucleotides align to TRBD1. There are 15 residues in the CDR3. Looked up from germline, CDR1 is SGDLS and CDR2 is YYNGEE. V trimming: 5 bases; J trimming: 2 bases; junction bases outside the gene matches: 7. CDR3 DNA sequence: TGTGCCAGCAGAGCGACAGGGGGAGGGCAAGAGACCCAGTACTTC. Protein: CASRATGGGQETQYF. The entire variable domain, with the rest obtained from reference TRBV9 and TRBJ2-5, is as follows: DSGVTQTPKHLITATGQRVTLRCSPRSGDLSVYWYQQSLDQGLQFLIQYYNGEERAKGNILERFSAQQFPDLHSELNLSSLELGDSALYFCASRATGGGQETQYFGPGTRLLVL.

The chain carries TRBV18 and TRBJ2-1; a weak D match, TRBD2 (6 bases). Germline CDR1 and CDR2: KGHSH and LQKENI. Trimming shortened V by 5 bases and J by 4 bases, and 12 bases separated the two germline ends. CDR3 size: 14 residues. The chain's CDR3 is CASSGAGLYNEQFF. The CDR3 DNA reads as TGTGCCAGCTCAGGGGCGGGGCTATACAATGAGCAGTTCTTC.

V gene TRBV7-9 combines with J gene TRBJ2-7; 9 nucleotides align to TRBD1. This CDR3 region has 15 residues. Looked up from germline, CDR1 is SEHNR and CDR2 is FQNEAQ (reference sequence). V gave up 1 base and J gave up 0 bases; unmatched junction bases: 1. The CDR3 sequence is CASSLEDRGSYEQYF. CDR3 bases: TGTGCCAGCAGCTTAGAGGACAGGGGCTCCTACGAGCAGTACTTC.

The chain recombines TRBV27 with TRBJ2-2; TRBD1 aligns across 7 bases. CDR1 MNHEY and CDR2 SMNVEV come from the germline V gene (reference sequence). Trimming cost V 1 base and J 5 bases; bases outside gene matches: 4. The CDR3 sequence is 15 residues long. Here the CDR3 DNA reads TGTGCCAGCAGTTTATTCAGGGGGTTAACCGGGGAGCTGTTTTTT. Translation: CASSLFRGLTGELFF.

The chain employs TRBV7-9 and TRBJ1-5; a weak D match, TRBD1 (5 bases). V was pared by 5 bases and J by 5 bases, with 22 bases between. CDR3 length: 17 amino acids. Germline V gene sequence: CDR1 SEHNR, CDR2 FQNEAQ (reference sequence). The CDR3 coding sequence is TGTGCCAGCAGCCGGGGGTCGGGGGACGGGCGCTATCAGCCCCAGCATTTT. Translation: CASSRGSGDGRYQPQHF.

J is TRBJ2-3 and V is TRBV29-1; maybe TRBD1 (5 bases). V was shortened by 3 bases and J by 4 bases, with 14 bases between the two germline ends. Germline V gene sequence: CDR1 SQVTM, CDR2 ANQGSEA. This CDR3 comprises 14 residues. DNA of the CDR3: TGCAGCGTTGAGGGGCAGGACGAAGCAGATACGCAGTATTTT. This codes for CSVEGQDEADTQYF.

This chain connects TRBV11-2 to TRBJ1-2, with D maybe TRBD1 (5 bases). V was cut by 3 bases and J by 4 bases, with 9 bases left in between. The V gene's germline CDR1 is SGHAT and CDR2 FQNNGV. The CDR3 is 13 residues long. CDR3 nucleotide sequence: TGTGCCAGCAGCTTGAATCAGGGCTATGGCTACACCTTC. Its translation is CASSLNQGYGYTF.

CDR3 DNA sequence: TGTGCCGTCGCCAGGCACGGTAACTATGGCTACACCTTC. Protein product: CAVARHGNYGYTF. The chain combines TRBV10-3 with TRBJ1-2, with D unclear. The germline CDR1 and CDR2 sequences are ENHRY and SYGVKD. V lost 11 bases to trimming and J lost 1 base, with 14 bases between them. This CDR3 spans 13 amino acids.

This clone was detected once. The chain combines TRBV7-2 with TRBJ2-3; D not resolved. The V end was cut by 5 bases, the J end by 4 bases, with 10 bases between. The CDR3 covers 13 residues. Germline loops: CDR1 SGHTA, CDR2 FQGNSA. Written as DNA, the CDR3 is TGTGCCAGCAGCCCGTACATCTCAGATACGCAGTATTTT. Its translation is CASSPYISDTQYF.

The J gene is TRBJ1-6, the V gene TRBV19; weak D call: TRBD1 (5 bases). Trimming took off 4 bases at V and 7 bases at J, with 11 bases between the two ends. This CDR3 comprises 14 residues. In germline, CDR1 is LNHDA, CDR2 SQIVND (reference sequence). The CDR3 DNA is TGTGCCAGTAGTAGGGGTCAGGGCAATTCACCCCTCCACTTT. It translates to CASSRGQGNSPLHF.

The chain carries TRBV4-1 and TRBJ1-1, with 7 bases aligning to TRBD1. The CDR3 length is 16 residues. Per the germline V gene, CDR1 is MGHRA and CDR2 is YSYEKL. The V segment lost 6 bases and the J segment 0 bases; nucleotides outside the gene matches: 10. The CDR3: CASSRQGKTMNTEAFF. In nucleotides, the CDR3 is TGCGCCAGCAGTCGACAGGGCAAAACGATGAACACTGAAGCTTTCTTT.

The chain is built from TRBV7-9 and TRBJ2-7; D gene ambiguous. The CDR3 is made up of 13 amino acids. Trimming took off 5 bases at V and 3 bases at J, with 11 bases between the two ends. Germline CDR1 SEHNR, CDR2 FQNEAQ (reference sequence). As DNA, the CDR3 is TGTGCCAGCAGCGCCCTGGTCGGCTACGAGCAGTACTTC. Protein product: CASSALVGYEQYF.

This clone was observed a few times. This rearrangement joins TRBV9 to TRBJ2-1; 8 bases match TRBD2. Trimming cost V 2 bases and J 4 bases; bases outside gene matches: 2. Germline values: CDR1 SGDLS, CDR2 YYNGEE. This CDR3 is built from 14 residues. The CDR3 spells CASSVGGVYNEQFF. The CDR3, as DNA: TGTGCCAGCAGCGTCGGGGGGGTTTACAATGAGCAGTTCTTC.

The rearrangement uses TRBV5-6 and TRBJ1-3, with 7 nucleotides matching TRBD1. Germline V gene lookup returns CDR1 SGHDT and CDR2 YYEEEE. There are 14 residues in the CDR3. Losses at the gene ends were 1 base for V and 3 bases for J; bases not matched to a gene: 1. DNA for the CDR3: TGTGCCAGCAGCTTGAGGGGGCTTGGAAACACCATATATTTT. Encoded protein: CASSLRGLGNTIYF.

This clone was recorded a few times. This chain joins TRBV18 and TRBJ1-2; D possibly corresponds to TRBD1 (5 bases). The CDR3 runs to 12 residues. The germline V gene encodes CDR1 KGHSH and CDR2 LQKENI. V gave up 5 bases and J gave up 8 bases, with 12 bases separating them. The CDR3 protein is CASSKGLSGYTF. CDR3 coding DNA: TGTGCCAGCTCAAAGGGGTTGAGCGGCTACACCTTC.

The chain employs TRBV4-3 and TRBJ2-2; 7 nucleotides align to TRBD2. The CDR3 is 13 amino acids. V lost 1 base and J lost 9; bases outside the gene matches: 2. Germline CDR1 and CDR2: LGHNA and YSLEER. The CDR3 bases are TGCGCCAGCAGCCAAGCGCGGGGGAGGGAGCTGTTTTTT. As protein: CASSQARGRELFF.

In regard to this clone: Relative to the germline gene, one junction end is altered; a read error may explain this. This rearrangement joins TRBV7-9 to TRBJ1-1; 8 positions match TRBD1. This CDR3 spans 14 amino acids. Germline assignment: CDR1 SEHNR and CDR2 FQNEAQ (reference sequence). CDR3 sequence reads: CSSRSGQGNTEAFF. The CDR3 coding sequence is TGTTCCAGCAGATCTGGACAGGGGAACACTGAAGCTTTCTTT.

V is TRBV7-2 and J is TRBJ2-4, with 11 bases fitting TRBD2. The V gene end was trimmed by 3 bases and the J gene end by 3 bases; junction bases not matched to a gene: 10. Germline CDR1 is SGHTA and CDR2 is FQGNSA. There are 18 residues in the CDR3. The DNA for the CDR3 is TGTGCCAGCAGCTTTTTCTTAGCGGGGGGGAGGGGCAAAAACATTCAGTACTTC. It specifies CASSFFLAGGRGKNIQYF.

This clone occurred a few times. The chain recombines TRBV19 with TRBJ2-1; D is unresolved. CDR1 is LNHDA, CDR2 SQIVND, per germline (reference sequence). With 3 bases removed from V and 8 bases from J, the gap between germline ends came to 14 bases. The CDR3 is made up of 14 amino acids. The CDR3 region has the DNA TGTGCCAGTAGTATGAGCCCCCTGCTTGATGAGCAGTTCTTC. Its protein product is CASSMSPLLDEQFF.

The rearrangement links TRBV5-5 to TRBJ2-1; D might be TRBD1 (6 bases). V was clipped by 2 bases and J by 12 bases, with 15 bases between them. The CDR3 is made up of 13 amino acids. The germline V gene has CDR1 SGHKS and CDR2 YYEKEE (reference sequence). The CDR3 coding sequence is TGTGCCAGCAGCTTAAACAGGGCAGAAGCGCAGTTCTTC. Residues: CASSLNRAEAQFF.

The chain has TRBV5-1 and TRBJ2-5; D possibly corresponds to TRBD1 (5 bases). The closer fit of TRBJ2-7 to the DNA end suggests the J call may be wrong. This CDR3 has 14 amino acids. The germline CDR1 and CDR2 sequences are SGHRS and YFSETQ. The CDR3 reads CASSLLDSWAEQYF. The CDR3 DNA reads as TGCGCCAGCAGCTTGCTAGACAGCTGGGCCGAGCAGTACTTC.

The table lists this clone with a few counts. The chain combines TRBV18 with TRBJ1-2; 8 nucleotides match TRBD1. Germline V CDR1 and CDR2: KGHSH, LQKENI. V was clipped by 4 bases and J by 6 bases; unmatched bases: 10. There are 15 residues in the CDR3. CDR3 nucleotides: TGTGCCAGCTCACGGGACGCAGGGGGCGCGGATGGCTACACCTTC. This codes for CASSRDAGGADGYTF.

There are a few counts of this clone. This chain joins TRBV6-1 and TRBJ2-5; tentative D call: TRBD1 (5 bases). The better agreement between TRBJ2-7 and the DNA end casts doubt on the J call. CDR3 length equals 13 residues. In germline, CDR1 is MNHNS, CDR2 SASEGT. The CDR3 bases are TGTGCCAGCAGCAGACAGAGCTCCTACGAGCAGTACTTC. Its translation: CASSRQSSYEQYF.

The count of this clone is one. Here the CDR3 DNA reads TGTGCCAGCAGCTCCCTCTTGCTATCACCCCTCCACTTT. This sequence encodes CASSSLLLSPLHF. The rearrangement links TRBV5-6 to TRBJ1-6; D is unresolved. The CDR3 runs 13 residues. CDR1 SGHDT and CDR2 YYEEEE come from the germline V gene. V was trimmed by 3 bases and J by 10 bases, leaving 11 bases between them.

This clone is a singleton in its sample. V and J are TRBV6-5 and TRBJ1-4; D may be TRBD1 (5 bases). V lost 6 bases and J 10 bases, leaving 15 bases between the germline ends. The germline CDR1 and CDR2 sequences are MNHEY and SVGAGI. The CDR3 is 13 amino acids. In DNA, the CDR3 is TGTGCCAGCAGCCTCCAGCCCGGGGGAAAACTGTTTTTT. Translated, it gives CASSLQPGGKLFF.

As regards this clone: Other DNA sequences within the sample encode an identical CDR3. V gene TRBV5-6 combines with J gene TRBJ1-1, with 9 bases lining up with TRBD1. The CDR3 is made up of 14 amino acids. V shed 4 bases, J shed 0 bases, and the junction held 1 base outside the gene matches. Germline values: CDR1 SGHDT, CDR2 YYEEEE. The chain's CDR3 is CASSGQGLNTEAFF. The CDR3 DNA follows: TGTGCCAGCAGCGGACAGGGGCTGAACACTGAAGCTTTCTTT.

The V gene is TRBV6-5, the J gene TRBJ1-2; 9 bases map to TRBD1. In germline, CDR1 is MNHEY, CDR2 SVGAGI. With V trimmed by 2 bases and J by 7 bases, 2 bases remained unmatched. CDR3 length equals 13 residues. The CDR3 protein is CASSYGQGTGYTF. The CDR3 DNA follows: TGTGCCAGCAGTTACGGACAGGGGACTGGCTACACCTTC.

This chain links TRBV30 with TRBJ2-2, with unresolved D. The CDR3 spans 17 residues. The V end lost 0 bases, the J end lost 5 bases, and 19 bases lay between the germline ends. Germline CDR1 and CDR2: GTSNPN and SVGIG (reference sequence). The CDR3 spells CAWSVTLPPRLTGELFF. CDR3 sequence (DNA): TGTGCCTGGAGTGTAACCCTACCGCCGCGTCTTACCGGGGAGCTGTTTTTT.

This chain uses TRBV9 with TRBJ2-5; 9 bases are a match to TRBD2. V lost 0 bases to trimming and J lost 4 bases; unmatched junction nucleotides: 13. Germline-derived CDR1 and CDR2 are SGDLS and YYNGEE. The CDR3 loop spans 18 amino acids. The CDR3 DNA sequence: TGTGCCAGCAGCGTAGTGGGTAGCGGGGGACCCTCCGGAGAGACCCAGTACTTC. This gives the protein CASSVVGSGGPSGETQYF.

The V gene is TRBV28, the J gene TRBJ2-7, with TRBD2 matching over 8 bases. V was clipped by 9 bases and J by 2 bases; unmatched bases: 9. Germline loops: CDR1 MDHEN, CDR2 SYDVKM. The length of the CDR3 is 14 residues. The CDR3 protein is CASHKAGAAYEQYF. The CDR3 nucleotides read TGTGCCAGTCATAAAGCGGGGGCGGCCTACGAGCAGTACTTC.

J is TRBJ2-5 and V is TRBV9; TRBD2 matches at 11 bases. The germline V gene encodes CDR1 SGDLS and CDR2 YYNGEE. V shed 4 bases, J shed 2 bases, and the junction held 16 bases outside the gene matches. CDR3 length equals 19 residues. The CDR3 DNA follows: TGTGCCAGCAGCTCCCGGAGCGGTCTAGCGGGGGGATGGCAAGAGACCCAGTACTTC. This codes for CASSSRSGLAGGWQETQYF. Full variable domain (remainder filled in from reference TRBV9 and TRBJ2-5): DSGVTQTPKHLITATGQRVTLRCSPRSGDLSVYWYQQSLDQGLQFLIQYYNGEERAKGNILERFSAQQFPDLHSELNLSSLELGDSALYFCASSSRSGLAGGWQETQYFGPGTRLLVL.

A few counts support this clone. The J gene is TRBJ1-1, the V gene TRBV6-1, with 8 bases aligning to TRBD1. The CDR3 covers 14 residues. The V segment lost 6 bases and the J segment 2 bases; nucleotides outside the gene matches: 5. Germline lookup yields CDR1 MNHNS and CDR2 SASEGT. The CDR3 protein is CASSRTGTNTEAFF. The CDR3 nucleotides are TGTGCCAGCAGCCGGACAGGGACTAACACTGAAGCTTTCTTT.